By share, the clone carrying this T cell receptor beta chain ranks as medium-sized (0.01 to 0.1%). Its target is unknown. Each TRB amplification used roughly 240-550 ng of genomic DNA from blood. This sample was taken from a study of T and B cells in COVID-19 patients. Study-level background: Blood was sampled from COVID-19 patients who were either actively infected or recovered. Recovered patients mostly had mild to moderate COVID-19 managed as outpatients. Of 20 to 25 active-infection patients, approximately 18 carried comorbidities linked to unfavorable COVID-19 outcome.

Multiplex PCR with BIOMED2 TRB-A/B primer pools amplified TRB rearrangements. MiXCR, applied by TCRdb to the multiplex PCR reads, yields one record per CDR3 protein. The sample includes 2,000 to 2,500 distinct CDR3 sequences, 27% of them seen just once. Notes on the study in general: CD4+, regulatory T cell, CD8+ and sorted SARS-CoV-2-responsive or tetramer+ T cells were not yet sequenced.

Sequencing was carried out using blood. The clonotype comes from a human donor with active COVID-19.

CDR3 region: CASKNKAGAFSEQYF. DNA of the CDR3: TGTGCCAGCAAAAATAAAGCGGGAGCATTCTCCGAGCAGTACTTC. The rearrangement uses TRBV6-5 and TRBJ2-7; 8 bases fit TRBD2. CDR1 MNHEY and CDR2 SVGAGI come from the germline V gene. The CDR3 spans 15 residues. V shed 7 bases and J 6 bases; nucleotides not matched to a gene: 14.